Below are 19 T cell receptor beta chains sequenced from a single sample in a study of shared clonotypes between healthy human individuals. This table comes from immunoSEQ multiplex PCR, and its TCRdb copy is limited to in-frame clones, with some not included. The table shows roughly 1,500,000 clones, with under 99% occurring only once. Sequences were obtained from naive CD4+ T cells sorted from blood. As for subset: CD45RA+ positively selected. Receptors were obtained from a young man in good health.

The chain couples TRBV14 to TRBJ1-2; D may be TRBD1 (5 bases). The V end was cut by 4 bases, the J end by 9 bases, with 15 bases between. The CDR3 length is 13 residues. CDR1 SGHDN and CDR2 FVKESK come from the germline V gene. The CDR3 reads CASSPDTSSRYTF. For the CDR3, the DNA is TGTGCCAGCAGCCCGGACACGTCGTCTCGCTACACCTTC.

The chain is built from TRBV9 and TRBJ2-7, with D possibly being TRBD1 (5 bases). From germline, CDR1 is SGDLS and CDR2 YYNGEE. The CDR3 consists of 13 residues. V was trimmed by 0 bases and J by 4 bases, leaving 8 bases between them. The CDR3 DNA sequence: TGTGCCAGCAGCGTAGCTCAGGGTTACGAGCAGTACTTC. This codes for CASSVAQGYEQYF.

V gene TRBV2 combines with J gene TRBJ2-3, with 9 bases lining up with TRBD2. The CDR3 is 13 residues long. The germline CDR1 and CDR2 sequences are SNHLY and FYNNEI. The ends lost 3 bases at V and 13 bases at J; junction bases unmatched: 8. The CDR3 bases are TGTGCCAGCAGTGATTTGCGGGAGGGCCGGAAGTATTTT. It yields the protein CASSDLREGRKYF.

The chain joins TRBV13 to TRBJ1-1, with 7 bases lining up with TRBD1. Germline V gene data show CDR1 as PRHDT and CDR2 as FYEKMQ (reference sequence). V was clipped by 6 bases and J by 2 bases; unmatched bases: 3. This CDR3 contains 13 residues. DNA for the CDR3: TGTGCCAGCAGTCAGGGGGGCAACACTGAAGCTTTCTTT. It translates to CASSQGGNTEAFF.

As regards this clone: The same CDR3 can be traced to other DNA sequences in this sample. The chain joins TRBV6-1 to TRBJ2-5, with D perhaps TRBD2 (5 bases). V was cut by 7 bases and J by 7 bases, with 10 bases left in between. The germline CDR1 and CDR2 sequences are MNHNS and SASEGT. The CDR3 consists of 11 residues. CDR3 nucleotides: TGTGCCAGCATTTTAGGAGGGACCCAGTACTTC. Amino acids: CASILGGTQYF.

The genes are TRBV2 and TRBJ1-2; 8 bases map to TRBD1. This CDR3 comprises 13 residues. Germline lookup yields CDR1 SNHLY and CDR2 FYNNEI. V shed 6 bases and J 7 bases; nucleotides not matched to a gene: 7. The CDR3 loop reads CASREQGAGGYTF. The CDR3 DNA is TGTGCCAGCAGAGAGCAGGGGGCGGGTGGCTACACCTTC.

Only one count was recorded for this clone. V usage is TRBV14 and J usage is TRBJ2-1; the D gene is possibly TRBD2 (5 bases). The CDR3 is 17 residues long. Germline V gives CDR1 SGHDN, CDR2 FVKESK. V was pared by 1 base and J by 7 bases, with 20 bases between. The CDR3 spells CASSQAPTTSVINEQFF. The CDR3 DNA sequence: TGTGCCAGCAGCCAAGCCCCGACTACCTCCGTGATTAATGAGCAGTTCTTC.

This chain uses TRBV6-6 with TRBJ1-4; D gene ambiguous. With 6 bases removed from V and 5 bases from J, the gap between germline ends came to 7 bases. The V gene's germline CDR1 is MNHNY and CDR2 SVGAGI (reference sequence). The CDR3 extends over 12 amino acids. The CDR3 nucleotides read TGTGCCAGCAGCCCCCAGAATGAAAAACTGTTTTTT. Encoded protein: CASSPQNEKLFF.

The J gene is TRBJ2-5, the V gene TRBV21-1; TRBD2 is taken as the D call from the table, unchecked against the DNA. TRBV21-1 is a known pseudogene. The CDR3 has 14 residues. For the CDR3, the DNA is TGTGCCAGCAGCAATTACAGCGGCCAAGAGACCCAGTACTTC. This sequence encodes CASSNYSGQETQYF.

Here the CDR3 reads CASSYSPFQETQYF. The CDR3 DNA is TGTGCCAGCAGTTACTCCCCGTTCCAAGAGACCCAGTACTTC. The genes are TRBV6-5 and TRBJ2-5; D call uncertain. The CDR3 has 14 amino acids. Trimming left V 0 bases short and J 1 base short, with 6 bases between. From germline, CDR1 is MNHEY and CDR2 SVGAGI.

V gene TRBV29-1 combines with J gene TRBJ2-2; D is possibly TRBD1 or TRBD2 (5 bases each). The V gene's germline CDR1 is SQVTM and CDR2 ANQGSEA. V lost 7 bases to trimming and J lost 1 base, with 13 bases between them. The length of the CDR3 is 14 residues. This CDR3 is CSGRGTKNTGELFF. The CDR3, as DNA: TGCAGCGGCCGAGGGACGAAGAACACCGGGGAGCTGTTTTTT.

This clone showed up just once. The chain has TRBV5-8 and TRBJ2-1; D call uncertain. The V gene's germline CDR1 is SGHTS and CDR2 YDEGEE. The CDR3 contains 12 residues. V gave up 1 base and J gave up 3 bases, with 2 bases separating them. The CDR3 loop reads CASSLYYNEQFF. The CDR3 DNA sequence: TGTGCCAGCAGCTTGTACTACAATGAGCAGTTCTTC.

The chain uses TRBV7-8 and TRBJ1-1; no definite D call. V was pared by 2 bases and J by 4 bases, with 8 bases between. The length of the CDR3 is 13 residues. Germline V gene lookup returns CDR1 SGHVS and CDR2 FQNEAQ. CDR3 bases: TGTGCCAGCAGCTTATACGTGGGCACTGAAGCTTTCTTT. Translated, it gives CASSLYVGTEAFF.

On this clone: Distinct nucleotide sequences in the sample also encode this CDR3. The chain links TRBV5-1 to TRBJ2-7, with 9 positions matching TRBD1. In germline, CDR1 is SGHRS, CDR2 YFSETQ. This CDR3 spans 14 amino acids. Trimming took 4 bases from V and 0 from J; bases not matched to a gene: 2. The CDR3 DNA follows: TGCGCCAGCAGCGGGACAGGGCTCTCCTACGAGCAGTACTTC. Translating it yields CASSGTGLSYEQYF.

V is TRBV6-1 and J is TRBJ2-7; 7 positions match TRBD2. With V trimmed by 0 bases and J by 5 bases, 4 bases remained unmatched. The germline V gene encodes CDR1 MNHNS and CDR2 SASEGT. The CDR3 has 14 residues. DNA of the CDR3: TGTGCCAGCAGTGAAGCGGGAGGGCCCCACGAGCAGTACTTC. Protein product: CASSEAGGPHEQYF.

The chain couples TRBV28 to TRBJ1-5; tentative D call: TRBD1 (5 bases). Germline CDR1 reads MDHEN; CDR2 reads SYDVKM. V lost 5 bases to trimming and J lost 7 bases, with 15 bases between them. The CDR3 has 14 residues. Here the CDR3 DNA reads TGTGCCAGCAGTGGCCGGCAGGGAGTCCAGCCCCAGCATTTT. Its translation is CASSGRQGVQPQHF.

Notes on this clone: In the same sample, other DNA sequences code for this CDR3. The J gene is TRBJ2-3, the V gene TRBV20-1; no clear D gene. Germline V CDR1 and CDR2: DFQATT, SNEGSKA (reference sequence). Trimming removed 3 bases at V and 6 bases at J, with 4 bases between. The CDR3 extends over 10 amino acids. This CDR3 is CSASSDTQYF. In nucleotides, the CDR3 is TGCAGTGCTAGTAGTGATACGCAGTATTTT.

The chain joins TRBV2 to TRBJ2-3, with D tentatively TRBD1 (5 bases). CDR3 length: 13 residues. Germline V gives CDR1 SNHLY, CDR2 FYNNEI. V was cut by 9 bases and J by 4 bases, with 14 bases left in between. CDR3 DNA sequence: TGTGCCAGTCTCCAGGGTCGGGCAGATACGCAGTATTTT. Encoded protein: CASLQGRADTQYF.

The chain is built from TRBV6-5 and TRBJ2-1; tentative D call: TRBD2 (6 bases). Trimming stripped 6 bases from V and 4 bases from J, with 13 bases between. Per the germline V gene, CDR1 is MNHEY and CDR2 is SVGAGI. The CDR3 sequence is 14 residues long. The CDR3 sequence is CASRGGPNYNEQFF. The CDR3 DNA is TGTGCCAGCAGGGGAGGACCGAATTACAATGAGCAGTTCTTC.